These 32 T cell receptor beta chains were sequenced from one sample in a study of CXCR3-negative and CXCR3-positive naive CD8 T cells. General observations from the study: CXCR3-positive naive cells had TRB CDR3s that were more hydrophobic than CXCR3-negative naive cells had.

Preparation of TRB cDNA libraries relied on 5' RACE carrying UMI labels. TCRdb re-called the 5' RACE reads, yielding one record per CDR3 amino acid sequence without DNA. This listing includes under 90,000 distinct CDR3 sequences. These receptors are not linked to any known antigen. Material for sequencing was naive CXCR3+ CD8+ T cells from blood. Subset denoted: CD45RO-CCR7+CD27+CD95- naive CD8+ T cells expressing CXCR3 (TNR3+). The receptors stem from a human donor in good health. Some clones in this sample may be carry-over from other donors' samples.

The V and J genes are TRBV9 and TRBJ1-1; TCRdb outputs TRBD1, but without DNA this stays unchecked. The CDR3 covers 13 residues. The germline gives CDR1 SGDLS, CDR2 YYNGEE. CDR3 in amino acids: CASSSPWGTEAFF.

V gene TRBV7-2 combines with J gene TRBJ2-2; TCRdb's D call, TRBD1, is unchecked because there is no DNA. Germline loops: CDR1 SGHTA, CDR2 FQGNSA. This CDR3 contains 14 residues. Here the CDR3 reads CASSPMGPTGELFF.

The chain employs TRBV29-1 and TRBJ2-2; TCRdb's assignment of TRBD2 cannot be checked, as there is no DNA. CDR3 size: 15 residues. Germline CDR1 SQVTM, CDR2 ANQGSEA. CDR3 residues: CSVEMASGRTGELFF.

The chain is built from TRBV4-1 and TRBJ2-1. Germline assignment: CDR1 MGHRA and CDR2 YSYEKL. The CDR3 length is 12 residues. CDR3 region: CASSPREEEQFF.

The chain carries TRBV14 and TRBJ1-1; TCRdb's D call of TRBD1 is untestable without DNA. CDR1 SGHDN and CDR2 FVKESK come from the germline V gene. The CDR3 has 14 residues. CDR3 protein: CASSNYREVSEAFF.

This chain links TRBV4-3 with TRBJ1-1. Looked up from germline, CDR1 is LGHNA and CDR2 is YSLEER. This CDR3 has 13 amino acids. The CDR3 protein is CASRPLGSTEAFF.

V and J are TRBV28 and TRBJ1-5; TCRdb indicates TRBD1, and absent DNA this call remains unverified. The CDR3 loop spans 13 amino acids. Germline V gene data show CDR1 as MDHEN and CDR2 as SYDVKM. CDR3 loop: CASSLFMLQPQHF.

This chain uses TRBV29-1 with TRBJ1-3; TCRdb lists TRBD1, though no DNA is available to test this call. From germline, CDR1 is SQVTM and CDR2 ANQGSEA. CDR3 size: 15 residues. The CDR3: CSVVEGAHSGNTIYF. Drawing the rest from reference TRBV29-1 and TRBJ1-3, the complete variable domain is SAVISQKPSRDICQRGTSLTIQCQVDSQVTMMFWYRQQPGQSLTLIATANQGSEATYESGFVIDKFPISRPNLTFSTLTVSNMSPEDSSIYLCSVVEGAHSGNTIYFGEGSWLTVV.

The V call is TRBV2, the J call TRBJ2-1; with no DNA, the TCRdb D assignment of TRBD1 cannot be verified. The germline V gene has CDR1 SNHLY and CDR2 FYNNEI. This CDR3 contains 16 residues. The chain's CDR3 is CASSVSGSPIVNEQFF.

The chain employs TRBV7-2 and TRBJ2-7; TCRdb reports TRBD2, a call that lacks DNA to check it against. The germline gives CDR1 SGHTA, CDR2 FQGNSA. The CDR3 is 14 residues long. The CDR3 loop is CASSLSGLGYEQYF.

The rearrangement links TRBV3-2 to TRBJ2-2. TRBV3-2 is marked as a pseudogene. The CDR3 length is 14 residues. The CDR3 reads CASSSLNGIGELFF.

The CDR3 sequence: CASSPTSGRDNEQFF. This sequence joins TRBV7-3 and TRBJ2-1; without DNA, the TCRdb call of TRBD2 cannot be checked. Germline CDR1 SGHTA, CDR2 FQGTGA. The CDR3 is made up of 15 amino acids.

The chain recombines TRBV11-2 with TRBJ2-3; TCRdb gives TRBD1 as the D gene, but with no DNA this cannot be confirmed. The germline V gene encodes CDR1 SGHAT and CDR2 FQNNGV. The CDR3 runs to 15 residues. Here the CDR3 reads CASSLSTGITDTQYF.

V is TRBV28 and J is TRBJ2-4. Germline V lookup: CDR1 MDHEN, CDR2 SYDVKM. The CDR3 is 14 amino acids. CDR3 amino acids: CASSFRRAKNIQYF.

The chain uses TRBV7-6 and TRBJ1-6; TCRdb reports TRBD1, a call that lacks DNA to check it against. Per germline, CDR1 SGHVS and CDR2 FNYEAQ. The CDR3 spans 17 residues. CDR3 loop: CASSLASGTSKGSPLHF.

The chain is built from TRBV6-5 and TRBJ2-3; TCRdb designates TRBD1, a call that cannot be tested without DNA. Germline values: CDR1 MNHEY, CDR2 SVGAGI. The CDR3 runs to 20 residues. The CDR3 sequence: CASSYSGGESGGEGTDTQYF.

The chain carries TRBV7-9 and TRBJ1-1. Germline lookup yields CDR1 SEHNR and CDR2 FQNEAQ (reference sequence). This CDR3 is 11 amino acids long. The CDR3: CASTSSTEAFF.

The chain has TRBV29-1 and TRBJ2-7; TCRdb picks TRBD1, but there is no DNA to check that call. Germline V lookup: CDR1 SQVTM, CDR2 ANQGSEA. The CDR3 sequence is 15 residues long. CDR3 residues: CSVVNNRGTYWEQYF.

CDR3 region: CASTQLAGLYNEQFF. The chain joins TRBV28 to TRBJ2-1; TCRdb calls TRBD2, which cannot be checked without DNA. Germline V gene lookup returns CDR1 MDHEN and CDR2 SYDVKM. The CDR3 contains 15 residues.

The chain recombines TRBV7-9 with TRBJ1-1. The germline V gene has CDR1 SEHNR and CDR2 FQNEAQ (reference sequence). The CDR3 is 14 amino acids. The CDR3 sequence: CAGDRKDMYTEAFF.

The rearrangement uses TRBV7-9 and TRBJ2-7; the TRBD1 assignment by TCRdb is unverifiable without DNA. Germline V gene sequence: CDR1 SEHNR, CDR2 FQNEAQ (reference sequence). CDR3 size: 16 residues. CDR3 amino acids: CASSLSAGTATYEQYF.

The V call is TRBV12-3 or TRBV12-4, the J call TRBJ2-1; TCRdb proposes TRBD1, but this gene call is untestable without DNA. The CDR3 contains 16 residues. This CDR3 is CASSGDRESSYNEQFF.

The genes are TRBV5-1 and TRBJ1-4; TCRdb indicates TRBD1, and absent DNA this call remains unverified. CDR1 SGHRS and CDR2 YFSETQ come from the germline V gene. This CDR3 has 14 amino acids. The CDR3 is CASSPDREIEKLFF.

The chain joins TRBV28 to TRBJ2-7. The CDR3 totals 13 residues. Looked up from germline, CDR1 is MDHEN and CDR2 is SYDVKM. CDR3 region: CASSLGRFYEQYF.

The V gene is TRBV10-3, the J gene TRBJ2-7; there is no DNA to check the TCRdb D call of TRBD1. The CDR3 sequence is 16 residues long. The germline CDR1 and CDR2 sequences are ENHRY and SYGVKD. The CDR3 is CAISDPGWGAHYEQYF.

CDR3 sequence: CASSFRGDDEQYF. The chain couples TRBV5-1 to TRBJ2-7; absent DNA, TCRdb's TRBD1 call cannot be checked. This CDR3 region has 13 residues. Germline assignment: CDR1 SGHRS and CDR2 YFSETQ.

The rearrangement joins TRBV5-1 to TRBJ2-3; the D call of TRBD1 rests on TCRdb alone, since no DNA is present to check it. The CDR3 runs to 14 residues. Germline values: CDR1 SGHRS, CDR2 YFSETQ. The CDR3 protein is CATRQERNTDTQYF.

The chain is built from TRBV5-1 and TRBJ2-7; TCRdb names TRBD1, which stays unverified in the absence of DNA. The CDR3 is made up of 13 amino acids. CDR1 is SGHRS, CDR2 YFSETQ, per germline. CDR3 sequence reads: CATKGQASYEQYF.

The chain combines TRBV7-8 with TRBJ2-1; TCRdb returns TRBD2, unconfirmable since there is no DNA. The CDR3 length is 15 residues. Germline CDR1 reads SGHVS; CDR2 reads FQNEAQ. The CDR3 sequence: CASSLVGEGYNEQFF.

The chain combines TRBV9 with TRBJ2-1; TCRdb designates TRBD2, a call that cannot be tested without DNA. Germline V gives CDR1 SGDLS, CDR2 YYNGEE. CDR3 length: 17 amino acids. The CDR3 protein is CASSVEGTSLPYNEQFF.

The V call is TRBV5-1, the J call TRBJ2-6; as DNA is missing, the TRBD1 call by TCRdb cannot be tested. The CDR3 is 17 amino acids. CDR1 and CDR2 from the germline V gene are SGHRS and YFSETQ. This CDR3 is CASSSGDSVSGANVLTF.

This chain connects TRBV7-9 to TRBJ2-1; TCRdb designates TRBD1, a call that cannot be tested without DNA. The CDR3 spans 15 residues. The germline V gene has CDR1 SEHNR and CDR2 FQNEAQ (reference sequence). This chain's CDR3 is CASSLAGGRLNEQFF. The variable domain in full, completed from reference TRBV7-9 and TRBJ2-1, reads DTGVSQNPRHKITKRGQNVTFRCDPISEHNRLYWYRQTLGQGPEFLTYFQNEAQLEKSRLLSDRFSAERPKGSFSTLEIQRTEQGDSAMYLCASSLAGGRLNEQFFGPGTRLTVL.